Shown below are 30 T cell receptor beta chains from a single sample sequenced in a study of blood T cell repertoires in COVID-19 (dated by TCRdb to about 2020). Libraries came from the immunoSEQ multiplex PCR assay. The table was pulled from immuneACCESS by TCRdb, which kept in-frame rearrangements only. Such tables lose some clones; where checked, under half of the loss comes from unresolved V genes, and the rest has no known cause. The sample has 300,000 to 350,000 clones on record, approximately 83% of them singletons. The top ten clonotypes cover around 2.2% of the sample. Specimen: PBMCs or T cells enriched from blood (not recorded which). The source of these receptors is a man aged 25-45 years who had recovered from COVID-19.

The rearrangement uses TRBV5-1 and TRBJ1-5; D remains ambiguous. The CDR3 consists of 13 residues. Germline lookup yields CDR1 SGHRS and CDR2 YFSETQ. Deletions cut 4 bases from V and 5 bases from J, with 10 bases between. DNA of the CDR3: TGCGCCAGCAGCCCCAGGCCCCATCAGCCCCAGCATTTT. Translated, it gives CASSPRPHQPQHF.

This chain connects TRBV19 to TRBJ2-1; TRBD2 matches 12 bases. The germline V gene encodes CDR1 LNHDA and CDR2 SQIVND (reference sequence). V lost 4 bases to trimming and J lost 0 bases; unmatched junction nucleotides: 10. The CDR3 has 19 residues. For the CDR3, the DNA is TGTGCCAGTAGTACACTAGCGGGGGGCCCCCTTCGCTCCTACAATGAGCAGTTCTTC. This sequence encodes CASSTLAGGPLRSYNEQFF. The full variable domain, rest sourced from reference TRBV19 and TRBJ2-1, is DGGITQSPKYLFRKEGQNVTLSCEQNLNHDAMYWYRQDPGQGLRLIYYSQIVNDFQKGDIAEGYSVSREKKESFPLTVTSAQKNPTAFYLCASSTLAGGPLRSYNEQFFGPGTRLTVL.

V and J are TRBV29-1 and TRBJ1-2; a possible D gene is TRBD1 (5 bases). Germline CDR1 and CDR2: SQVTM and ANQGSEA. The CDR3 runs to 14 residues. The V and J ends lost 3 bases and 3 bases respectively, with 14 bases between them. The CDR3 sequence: CSVELQGEDYGYTF. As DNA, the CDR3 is TGCAGCGTTGAGTTGCAGGGTGAGGACTATGGCTACACCTTC.

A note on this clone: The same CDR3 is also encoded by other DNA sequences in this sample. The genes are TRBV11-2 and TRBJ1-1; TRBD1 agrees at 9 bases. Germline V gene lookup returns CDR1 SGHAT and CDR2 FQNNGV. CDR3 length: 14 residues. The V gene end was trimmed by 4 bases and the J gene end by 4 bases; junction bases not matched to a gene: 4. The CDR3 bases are TGTGCCAGCAGCTCACAGGGGGCGGGCACTGAAGCTTTCTTT. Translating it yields CASSSQGAGTEAFF.

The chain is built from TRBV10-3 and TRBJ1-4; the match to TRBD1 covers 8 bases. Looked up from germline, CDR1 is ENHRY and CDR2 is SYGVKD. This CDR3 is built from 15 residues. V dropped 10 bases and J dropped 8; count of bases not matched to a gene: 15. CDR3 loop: CATTAGGDSEEKLFF. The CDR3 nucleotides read TGTGCCACCACGGCAGGGGGCGATTCAGAGGAAAAACTGTTTTTT.

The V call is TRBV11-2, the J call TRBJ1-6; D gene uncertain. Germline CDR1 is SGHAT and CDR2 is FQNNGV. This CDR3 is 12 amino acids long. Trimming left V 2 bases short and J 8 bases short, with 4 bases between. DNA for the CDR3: TGTGCCAGCAGCTTATCGTATTCACCCCTCCACTTT. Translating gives CASSLSYSPLHF.

The chain's CDR3 is CASSVLAGPYNEQFF. For the CDR3, the DNA is TGTGCCAGCAGTGTCCTAGCGGGGCCCTACAATGAGCAGTTCTTC. The chain joins TRBV6-4 to TRBJ2-1; 9 nucleotides line up with TRBD2. The CDR3 is made up of 15 amino acids. Germline trimming cut 4 bases from V and 2 bases from J; bases unmatched to any gene: 3. The germline CDR1 and CDR2 sequences are MRHNA and SNTAGT.

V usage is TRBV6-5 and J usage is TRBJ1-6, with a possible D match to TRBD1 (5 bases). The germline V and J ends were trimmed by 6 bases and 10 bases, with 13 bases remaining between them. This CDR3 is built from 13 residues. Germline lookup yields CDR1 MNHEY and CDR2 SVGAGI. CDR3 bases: TGTGCCAGCAGGCCAGGGTTTAGCTCACCCCTCCACTTT. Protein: CASRPGFSSPLHF.

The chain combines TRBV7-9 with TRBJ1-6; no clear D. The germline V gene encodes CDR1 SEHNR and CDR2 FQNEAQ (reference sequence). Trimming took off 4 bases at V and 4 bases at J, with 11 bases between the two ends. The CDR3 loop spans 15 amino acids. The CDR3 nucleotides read TGTGCCAGCAGCTCTGGAGTGGGTTATAATTCACCCCTCCACTTT. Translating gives CASSSGVGYNSPLHF.

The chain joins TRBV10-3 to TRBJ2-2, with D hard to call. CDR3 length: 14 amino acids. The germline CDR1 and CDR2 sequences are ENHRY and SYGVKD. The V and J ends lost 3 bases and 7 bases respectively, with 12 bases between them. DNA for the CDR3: TGTGCCATCAGTGAAAGCCTGGTTATCGGGGAGCTGTTTTTT. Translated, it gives CAISESLVIGELFF.

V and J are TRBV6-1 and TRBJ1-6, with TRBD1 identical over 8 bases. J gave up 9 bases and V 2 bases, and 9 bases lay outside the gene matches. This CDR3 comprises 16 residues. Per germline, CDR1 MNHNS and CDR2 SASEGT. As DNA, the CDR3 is TGTGCCAGCAGTGAACTCCGTGACAGGGGCGGTTCACCCCTCCACTTT. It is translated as CASSELRDRGGSPLHF.

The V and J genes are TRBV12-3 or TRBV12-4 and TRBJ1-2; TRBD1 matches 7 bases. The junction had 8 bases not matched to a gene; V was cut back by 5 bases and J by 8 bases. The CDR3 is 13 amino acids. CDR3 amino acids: CASSPSQGGGYTF. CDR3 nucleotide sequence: TGTGCCAGCAGTCCCTCCCAAGGGGGCGGCTACACCTTC.

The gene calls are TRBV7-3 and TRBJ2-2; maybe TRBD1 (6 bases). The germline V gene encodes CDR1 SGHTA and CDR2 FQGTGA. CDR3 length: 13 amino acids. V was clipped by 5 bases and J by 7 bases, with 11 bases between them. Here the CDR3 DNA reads TGTGCCAGCAGCAGAGGGGGTGGCGGGGAGCTGTTTTTT. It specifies CASSRGGGGELFF.

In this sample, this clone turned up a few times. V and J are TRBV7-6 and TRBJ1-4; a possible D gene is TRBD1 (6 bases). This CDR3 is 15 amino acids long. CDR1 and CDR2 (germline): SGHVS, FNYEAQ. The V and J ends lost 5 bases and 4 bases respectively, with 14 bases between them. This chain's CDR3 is CASSLARGSNEKLFF. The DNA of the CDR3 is TGTGCCAGCAGCCTCGCGAGGGGGAGTAATGAAAAACTGTTTTTT.

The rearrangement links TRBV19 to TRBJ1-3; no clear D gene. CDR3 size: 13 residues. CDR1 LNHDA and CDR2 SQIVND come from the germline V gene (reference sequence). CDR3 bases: TGTGGGGCCCGGCCGAACTCTGGAAACACCATATATTTT. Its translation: CGARPNSGNTIYF.

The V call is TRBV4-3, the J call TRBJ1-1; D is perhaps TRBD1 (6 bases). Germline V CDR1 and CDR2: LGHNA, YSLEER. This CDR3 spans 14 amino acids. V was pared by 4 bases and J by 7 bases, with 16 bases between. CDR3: CASSRGHGDNEAFF. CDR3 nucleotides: TGCGCCAGCAGCCGCGGACACGGGGACAATGAAGCTTTCTTT.

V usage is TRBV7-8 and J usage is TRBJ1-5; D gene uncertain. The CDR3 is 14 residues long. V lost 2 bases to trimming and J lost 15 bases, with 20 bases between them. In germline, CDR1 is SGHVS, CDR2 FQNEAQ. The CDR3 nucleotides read TGTGCCAGCAGCTTACGGGAAACAGCCGCGATTGCGCATTTT. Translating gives CASSLRETAAIAHF.

CDR3 DNA: TGTGCCAGCAGCTTCGAGGGCTATGGCTACACCTTC. This translates into CASSFEGYGYTF. The gene calls are TRBV5-6 and TRBJ1-2, with no clear D. V lost 2 bases to trimming and J lost 4 bases, with 6 bases between them. CDR3 length equals 12 residues. Germline-derived CDR1 and CDR2 are SGHDT and YYEEEE.

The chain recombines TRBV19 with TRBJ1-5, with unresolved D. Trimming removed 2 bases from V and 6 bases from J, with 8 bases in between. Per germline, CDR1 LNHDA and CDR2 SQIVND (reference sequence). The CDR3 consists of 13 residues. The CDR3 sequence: CASSILGSQPQHF. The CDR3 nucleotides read TGTGCCAGTAGTATACTTGGGAGTCAGCCCCAGCATTTT.

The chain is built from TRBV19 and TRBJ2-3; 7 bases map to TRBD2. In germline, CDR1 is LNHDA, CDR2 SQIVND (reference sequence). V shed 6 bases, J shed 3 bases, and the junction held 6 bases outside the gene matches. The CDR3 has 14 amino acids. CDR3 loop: CASSPWGGTDTQYF. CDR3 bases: TGTGCCAGTAGCCCCTGGGGAGGGACAGATACGCAGTATTTT.

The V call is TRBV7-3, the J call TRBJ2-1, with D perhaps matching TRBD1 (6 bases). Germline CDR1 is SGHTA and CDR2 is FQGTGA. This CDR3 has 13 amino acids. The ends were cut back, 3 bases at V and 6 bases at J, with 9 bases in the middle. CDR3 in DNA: TGTGCCAGCAGCTTTACAGGGACCAATGAGCAGTTCTTC. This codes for CASSFTGTNEQFF.

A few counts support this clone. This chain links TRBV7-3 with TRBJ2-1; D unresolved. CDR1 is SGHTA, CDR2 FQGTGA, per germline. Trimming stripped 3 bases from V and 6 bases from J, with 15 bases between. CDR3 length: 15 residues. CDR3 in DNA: TGTGCCAGCAGCTTCACCGAACGAGTATCCAATGAGCAGTTCTTC. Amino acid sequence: CASSFTERVSNEQFF.

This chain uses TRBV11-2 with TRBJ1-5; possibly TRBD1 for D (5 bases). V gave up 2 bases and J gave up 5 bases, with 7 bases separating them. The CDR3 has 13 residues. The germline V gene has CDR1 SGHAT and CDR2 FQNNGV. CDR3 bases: TGTGCCAGCAGCTTATCGGGGGATCAGCCCCAGCATTTT. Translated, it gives CASSLSGDQPQHF.

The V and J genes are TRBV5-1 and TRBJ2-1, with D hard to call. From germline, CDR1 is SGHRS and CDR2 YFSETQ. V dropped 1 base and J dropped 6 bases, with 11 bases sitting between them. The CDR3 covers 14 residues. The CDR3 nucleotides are TGCGCCAGCAGCTTGCATCGCAGTATCAATGAGCAGTTCTTC. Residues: CASSLHRSINEQFF.

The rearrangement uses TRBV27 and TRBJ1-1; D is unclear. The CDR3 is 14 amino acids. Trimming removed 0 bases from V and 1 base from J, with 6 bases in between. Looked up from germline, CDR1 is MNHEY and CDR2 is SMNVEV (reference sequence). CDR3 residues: CASSLSAANTEAFF. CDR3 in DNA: TGTGCCAGCAGTTTATCAGCGGCGAACACTGAAGCTTTCTTT.

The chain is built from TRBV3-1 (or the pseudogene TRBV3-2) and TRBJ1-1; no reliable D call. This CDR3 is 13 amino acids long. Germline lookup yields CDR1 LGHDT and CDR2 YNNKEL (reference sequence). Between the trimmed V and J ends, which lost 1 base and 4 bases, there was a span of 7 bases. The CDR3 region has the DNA TGTGCCAGCAGCCAAGCGAGTACCACTGAAGCTTTCTTT. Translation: CASSQASTTEAFF.

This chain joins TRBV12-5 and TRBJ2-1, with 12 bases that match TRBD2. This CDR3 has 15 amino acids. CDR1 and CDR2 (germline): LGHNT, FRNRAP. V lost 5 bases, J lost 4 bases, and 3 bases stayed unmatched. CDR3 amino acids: CASGTLAGGYNEQFF. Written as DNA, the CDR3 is TGTGCTAGTGGTACCCTAGCGGGGGGGTACAATGAGCAGTTCTTC.

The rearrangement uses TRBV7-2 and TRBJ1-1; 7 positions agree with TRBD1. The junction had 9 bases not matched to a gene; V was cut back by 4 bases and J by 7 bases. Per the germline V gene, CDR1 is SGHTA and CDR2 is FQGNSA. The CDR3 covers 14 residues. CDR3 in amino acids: CASSSLGQLFEAFF. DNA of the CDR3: TGTGCCAGCAGCTCCCTGGGACAGCTGTTTGAAGCTTTCTTT. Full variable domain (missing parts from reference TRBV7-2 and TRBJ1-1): GAGVSQSPSNKVTEKGKDVELRCDPISGHTALYWYRQSLGQGLEFLIYFQGNSAPDKSGLPSDRFSAERTGGSVSTLTIQRTQQEDSAVYLCASSSLGQLFEAFFGQGTRLTVV.

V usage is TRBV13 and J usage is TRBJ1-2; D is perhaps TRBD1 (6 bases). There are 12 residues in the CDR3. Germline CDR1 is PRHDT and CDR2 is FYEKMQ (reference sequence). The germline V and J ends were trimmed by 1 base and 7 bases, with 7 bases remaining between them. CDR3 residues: CASSLVGAGYTF. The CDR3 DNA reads TGTGCCAGCAGCTTAGTGGGGGCTGGCTACACCTTC.

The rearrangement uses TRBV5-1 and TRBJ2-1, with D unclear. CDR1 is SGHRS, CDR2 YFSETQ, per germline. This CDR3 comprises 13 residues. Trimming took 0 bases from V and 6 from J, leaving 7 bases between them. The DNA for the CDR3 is TGCGCCAGCAGCTTGGGAGATTTCAATGAGCAGTTCTTC. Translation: CASSLGDFNEQFF.